The rows below give T cell receptor beta chains drawn from one sample of a study of cytomegalovirus exposure and HLA in healthy donors. The method was immunoSEQ multiplex PCR; TCRdb's version includes in-frame clones alone and lacks a portion of them. The data show 110,000 to 150,000 clones, around 80% seen once. Material: PBMCs. The receptors were sampled from a boy under 10 years old in good health and CMV-seronegative. Both conserved end residues are part of each CDR3. The D gene is left open where the match is weak.

D	V	J	CDR3
TRBD1	TRBV5-1	TRBJ1-6	CASSSDRGSSPLHF
.	TRBV30	TRBJ1-2	CAWSPRTDYYGYTF
TRBD2	TRBV2	TRBJ2-1	CADLAGVGNEQFF
TRBD1	TRBV5-6	TRBJ2-7	CASSLTRQGLYEQYF
TRBD1	TRBV5-4	TRBJ2-7	CASSLRDSSAEQYF
.	TRBV20-1	TRBJ1-1	CSASRSTEAFF
.	TRBV28	TRBJ1-5	CASSLAGYLNQPQHF
.	TRBV7-2	TRBJ2-3	CASSLLTSTDTQYF
TRBD1	TRBV27	TRBJ2-7	CASSLGRTGVLEQYF
TRBD1	TRBV7-9	TRBJ1-2	CASSSYRTGGYGYTF
TRBD1	TRBV5-1	TRBJ2-2	CASSLRQGGTGELFF
.	TRBV4-2	TRBJ1-5	CASSQEEGLGDNQPQHF
TRBD2	TRBV7-3	TRBJ2-1	CASSPRTSGSRNEQFF
.	TRBV27	TRBJ1-1	CASRFGDEAFF
TRBD2	TRBV5-1	TRBJ2-7	CASSSTGLAGGPYEQYF
.	TRBV5-8	TRBJ1-1	CAGKRMNTEAFF
.	TRBV5-6	TRBJ2-7	CASSLLGVGTYEQYF
TRBD1	TRBV6-1	TRBJ2-1	CASRRTGAYNEQFF
TRBD1	TRBV5-1	TRBJ1-1	CASRPDRVAEAFF
.	TRBV7-6	TRBJ1-2	CASSLVPGNYGYTF
TRBD2	TRBV5-1	TRBJ2-1	CASSSTTSGEDNEQFF
TRBD2	TRBV7-9	TRBJ2-5	CASSRPIPSGSGETQYF
.	TRBV5-1	TRBJ1-1	CASSSIGSRDTEAFF
TRBD1	TRBV11-1	TRBJ1-2	CASNSIRPGQGYGYTF
.	TRBV4-2	TRBJ1-2	CASTIGGLEGYTF
.	TRBV6-6	TRBJ1-1	CASRPTALGEAFF
TRBD1	TRBV6-5	TRBJ1-2	CASREGAPNYGYTF
TRBD2	TRBV28	.	CASLAGGSYEQYF
.	TRBV15	TRBJ2-3	CATSRSGGDSPDTQYF
TRBD1	TRBV28	TRBJ1-5	CASRNNRGLQPQHF
.	TRBV29-1	TRBJ1-2	CSVDGPPGYGYTF
TRBD1	TRBV29-1	TRBJ1-2	CSAQTGTEANYGYTF
.	TRBV21-1	TRBJ2-7	CASSKQGLEQYF
.	TRBV19	TRBJ2-2	CASSIQTNTGELFF
TRBD2	TRBV7-3	TRBJ2-5	CASSSNGLAGETQYF
TRBD2	TRBV27	TRBJ2-5	CASSPPWGRAFEQYF
TRBD1	TRBV7-8	TRBJ2-7	CASRLGQGPSYEQYF
TRBD1	TRBV7-4	TRBJ1-2	CAGVPQGARDGYTF
.	TRBV7-9	TRBJ2-7	CASSLRDSYEQYF
.	TRBV7-3	TRBJ2-6	CASSLSGAGANVLTF
.	TRBV15	TRBJ2-5	CATSRVTSFGETQYF
TRBD1	TRBV10-3	TRBJ1-1	CAIKTGPNTEAFF
.	TRBV7-9	TRBJ1-5	CASRGRGSNQPQHF
.	TRBV5-5	TRBJ2-7	CASSTNYEQYF
.	TRBV4-3	TRBJ1-5	CASSQVSGSNQPQHF
.	TRBV11-2	TRBJ2-3	CASSLLGPDTQYF
TRBD1	TRBV25-1	TRBJ2-5	CASSELTGGSQETQYF
TRBD1	TRBV6-1	TRBJ2-2	CASSEPGQGALTGELFF